This T cell receptor (beta chain) came from a study of T cell responses to AZD1222 COVID-19 vaccine. TCRdb's copy holds only in-frame clones and misses some; the assay was immunoSEQ multiplex PCR. The repertoire holds some 150,000 clones, 75% to 95% seen once, with 1.5% to 2% in the top ten. This CDR3 spans 14 amino acids. Germline CDR1 and CDR2: MDHEN and SYDVKM. V lost 8 bases and J 2 bases, leaving 16 bases between the germline ends. The clonotype comes from an adult in good health. The J gene is TRBJ2-7, the V gene TRBV28; D unresolved. This sample comprised peripheral blood, obtained on day 0 of AZD1222 vaccination. Here the CDR3 reads CASLSLSSPYEQYF. For the CDR3, the DNA is TGTGCCAGCTTGTCCCTCTCGTCCCCCTACGAGCAGTACTTC.